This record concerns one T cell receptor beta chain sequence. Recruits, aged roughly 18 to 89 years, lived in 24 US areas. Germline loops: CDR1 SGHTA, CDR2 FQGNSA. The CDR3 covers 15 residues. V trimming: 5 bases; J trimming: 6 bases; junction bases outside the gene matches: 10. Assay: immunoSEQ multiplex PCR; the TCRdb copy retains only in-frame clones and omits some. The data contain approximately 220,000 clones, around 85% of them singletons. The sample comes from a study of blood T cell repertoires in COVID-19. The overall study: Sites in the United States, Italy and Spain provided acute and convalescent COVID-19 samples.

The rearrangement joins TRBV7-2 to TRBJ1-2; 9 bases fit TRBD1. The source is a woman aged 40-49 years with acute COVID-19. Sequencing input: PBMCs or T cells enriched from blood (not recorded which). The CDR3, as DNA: TGTGCCAGCAGCCCCCCCCGTGGGACAGGGAATGGCTACACCTTC. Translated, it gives CASSPPRGTGNGYTF. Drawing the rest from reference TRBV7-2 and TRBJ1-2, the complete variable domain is GAGVSQSPSNKVTEKGKDVELRCDPISGHTALYWYRQSLGQGLEFLIYFQGNSAPDKSGLPSDRFSAERTGGSVSTLTIQRTQQEDSAVYLCASSPPRGTGNGYTFGSGTRLTVV.